This TCR beta chain was obtained from a study of early T cells in non-severe SARS-CoV-2 infection listed by TCRdb under 2021. Describing the broader study: Bulk RNA from unsorted whole blood was used for TCR sequencing, so alpha and beta chains could not be paired. What the research found in general, with its limitations: Matching against VDJdb was skewed toward anti-spike CD8 responses, likely underestimated virus-specific expansions, and missed private and CD4 specificities.

Library preparation used 5' RACE. Sequenced using a NextSeq 500. The TCR library protocol attached unique molecular identifiers to individual cDNA molecules to correct for sequencing error and PCR bias. Both TCR alpha and beta chains were sequenced, and tight co-correlation was observed between alpha and beta sequence abundances in each sample. The original methods were these. Decombinator V4 was used to annotate TCR sequences for V gene, J gene and CDR3. TCRs were defined as expanded if a significant change between any two time points was detected under a Poisson model with p below 0.0001. TCR abundances were normalised to the total number of TCRs sequenced per sample and were expressed as counts per million. TRAV1-2 paired with TRAJ12, TRAJ20 or TRAJ33 defined MAIT TCRs, while TRAV10 paired with TRAJ18 defined iNKT TCRs. A search of VDJdb, accessed on 1 November 2021, was run for TCRs annotated to CMV, EBV and SARS-CoV-2, with TCRs annotated for multiple antigens excluded. In-frame beta chains were kept once TCRdb had trimmed the public reads at Q25 with fastp and called clones with MiXCR. All rows with the same CDR3 protein become a single entry with the most common DNA and genes. The V and J calls here are based on TCRdb, not the publication. In this sample the table shows about 25,000 distinct CDR3 sequences, about 4.5% of which occur a single time. The top ten clonotypes cover 15% to 18% of the sample.

CDR1 and CDR2 are read off the germline V gene (reference sequence) as DFQATT and SNEGSKA. Trimming removed 4 bases from V and 4 bases from J; the gene matches leave 4 bases unexplained. The CDR3 sequence holds 13 residues, the cysteine and phenylalanine included. Solely the CDR3 DNA is kept, with 39 bases framed from the first base. This was a case-control study nested in a cohort of healthcare workers in London, UK, who had nasopharyngeal swab PCR tests and blood samples taken every week. Between 23 and 31 March 2020, the week of the UK lockdown, healthcare workers were enrolled and then followed up weekly for as long as 16 weeks. This clonotype was counted at least ten times. The specificity of this receptor is unknown. No much larger clonotype is one base removed from it; base qualities were not supplied.

The TCR was taken from an adult who was a healthcare worker with PCR-confirmed SARS-CoV-2 infection or an uninfected control (not recorded which). Sequencing was done on a sample of whole blood. The rearrangement joined TRBV20-1 to TRBJ2-3, with TRBD2 identical over 8 junction bases. The DNA reads TGCAGTGCTATTGGACTAGCTTCAGATACGCAGTATTTT. Translated, it reads CSAIGLASDTQYF.